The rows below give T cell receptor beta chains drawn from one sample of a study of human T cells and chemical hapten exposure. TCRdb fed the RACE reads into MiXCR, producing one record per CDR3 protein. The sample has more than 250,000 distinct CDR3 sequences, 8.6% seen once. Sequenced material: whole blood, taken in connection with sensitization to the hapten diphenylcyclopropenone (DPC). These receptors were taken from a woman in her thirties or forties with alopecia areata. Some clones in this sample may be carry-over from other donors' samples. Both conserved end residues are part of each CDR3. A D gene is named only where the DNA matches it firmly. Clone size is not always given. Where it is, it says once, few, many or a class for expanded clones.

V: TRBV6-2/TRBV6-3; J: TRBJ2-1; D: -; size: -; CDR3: CASGQPQNEQFF; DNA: TGTGCCAGCGGTCAACCCCAGAATGAGCAGTTCTTC
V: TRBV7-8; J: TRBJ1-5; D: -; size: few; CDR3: CASSSEAGYNQPQHF; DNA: TGTGCCAGCAGCTCGGAAGCGGGGTACAATCAGCCCCAGCATTTT
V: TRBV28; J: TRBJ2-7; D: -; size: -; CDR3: CASRNLLGAYEQYF; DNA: TGTGCCAGCAGAAACCTTCTAGGGGCCTACGAGCAGTACTTC
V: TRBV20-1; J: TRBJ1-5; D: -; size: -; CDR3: CSARRGLGNQPQHF; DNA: TGCAGTGCTAGACGGGGACTGGGCAATCAGCCCCAGCATTTT
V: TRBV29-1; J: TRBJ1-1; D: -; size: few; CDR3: CSVDAEAFF; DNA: TGCAGCGTTGATGCCGAAGCTTTCTTT
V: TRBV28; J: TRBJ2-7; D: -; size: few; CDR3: CASSWQGSHEQYF; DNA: TGTGCCAGCAGTTGGCAGGGAAGTCACGAGCAGTACTTC
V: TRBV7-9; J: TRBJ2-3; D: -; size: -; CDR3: CASSFRTGDTQYF; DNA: TGTGCCAGCAGCTTTAGGACTGGAGATACGCAGTATTTT
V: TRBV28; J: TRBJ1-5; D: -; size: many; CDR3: CASSFFVNYRDMGNQPQHF; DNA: TGTGCCAGCAGTTTTTTTGTTAATTACCGGGACATGGGCAATCAGCCCCAGCATTTT
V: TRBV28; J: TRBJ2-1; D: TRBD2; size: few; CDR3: CASSRRPLGTSVFTYNEQFF; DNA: TGTGCCAGCAGCCGACGACCCCTCGGGACTAGCGTGTTTACCTACAATGAGCAGTTCTTC
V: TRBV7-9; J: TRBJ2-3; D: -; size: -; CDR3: CASSFGPPLADTQYF; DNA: TGTGCCAGCAGCTTCGGGCCTCCCCTCGCAGATACGCAGTATTTT
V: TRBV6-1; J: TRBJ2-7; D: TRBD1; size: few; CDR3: CASSEALAQDRGSYEQYF; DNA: TGTGCCAGCAGTGAAGCGCTTGCCCAGGACAGGGGTTCCTACGAGCAGTACTTC
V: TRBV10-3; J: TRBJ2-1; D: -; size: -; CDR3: CAISEGQFASREQFF; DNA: TGTGCCATCAGTGAAGGACAGTTTGCTTCCCGCGAGCAGTTCTTC
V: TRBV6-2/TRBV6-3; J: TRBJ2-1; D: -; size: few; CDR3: CASKDTYNEQFF; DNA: TGTGCCAGCAAAGACACCTACAATGAGCAGTTCTTC
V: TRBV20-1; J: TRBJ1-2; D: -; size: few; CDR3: CSAMPPGAEGYTF; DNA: TGCAGTGCTATGCCGCCAGGGGCCGAAGGCTACACCTTC
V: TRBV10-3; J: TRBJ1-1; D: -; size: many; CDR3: CAISGGWRNTEAFF; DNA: TGTGCCATCAGTGGGGGTTGGCGGAACACTGAAGCTTTCTTT
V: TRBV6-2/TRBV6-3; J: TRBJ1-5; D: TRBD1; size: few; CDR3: CASVGGTGGVQPQHF; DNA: TGTGCCAGCGTTGGGGGGACAGGGGGCGTTCAGCCCCAGCATTTT
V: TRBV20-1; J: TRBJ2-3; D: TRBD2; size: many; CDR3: CSARDQREAGDTQYF; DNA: TGCAGTGCTAGAGATCAGCGGGAGGCGGGAGATACGCAGTATTTT
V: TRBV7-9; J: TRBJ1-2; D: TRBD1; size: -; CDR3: CASSFWTGDYGYTF; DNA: TGTGCCAGCAGCTTCTGGACAGGGGACTATGGCTACACCTTC
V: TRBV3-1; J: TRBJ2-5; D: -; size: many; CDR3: CASSQDRLKETQYF; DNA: TGTGCCAGCAGCCAAGATCGTCTCAAAGAGACCCAGTACTTC
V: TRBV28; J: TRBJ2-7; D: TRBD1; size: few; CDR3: CASSSMDRFPYEQYF; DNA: TGTGCCAGCAGTTCTATGGACAGGTTCCCCTACGAGCAGTACTTC
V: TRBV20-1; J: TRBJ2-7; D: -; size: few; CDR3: CSARGLSYEQYF; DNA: TGCAGTGCTAGGGGACTGAGCTACGAGCAGTACTTC
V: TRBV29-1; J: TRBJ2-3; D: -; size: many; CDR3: CSVPGTPSSDTQYF; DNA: TGCAGCGTTCCCGGGACTCCCTCCTCAGATACGCAGTATTTT
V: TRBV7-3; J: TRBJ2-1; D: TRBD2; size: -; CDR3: CASSRAASGSGEQFF; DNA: TGTGCCAGCAGCCGAGCGGCTAGCGGGAGTGGAGAGCAGTTCTTC
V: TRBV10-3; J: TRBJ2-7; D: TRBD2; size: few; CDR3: CAISTRSGTRLHEQYF; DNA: TGTGCCATCAGTACTCGGTCTGGGACTAGACTCCACGAGCAGTACTTC
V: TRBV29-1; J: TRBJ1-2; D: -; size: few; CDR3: CSVPGTKRGYTF; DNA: TGCAGCGTTCCAGGTACCAAAAGGGGCTACACCTTC
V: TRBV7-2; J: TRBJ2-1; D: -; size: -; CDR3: CASSLPDLSSYNEQFF; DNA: TGTGCCAGCAGCTTACCGGACTTAAGCTCCTACAATGAGCAGTTCTTC
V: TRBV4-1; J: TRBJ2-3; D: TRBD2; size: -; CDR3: CASSQAGAGVRDTQYF; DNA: TGCGCCAGCAGCCAAGCCGGGGCGGGAGTTCGAGATACGCAGTATTTT
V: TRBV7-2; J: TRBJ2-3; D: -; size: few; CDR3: CASSPGPLWDTQYF; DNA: TGTGCCAGCAGCCCGGGCCCACTTTGGGATACGCAGTATTTT
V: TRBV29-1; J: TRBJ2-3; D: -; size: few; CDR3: CSAESSDYTDTQYF; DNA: TGCAGCGCCGAGTCTAGCGACTACACAGATACGCAGTATTTT
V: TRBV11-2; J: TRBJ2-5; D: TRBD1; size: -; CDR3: CASSLGTGLETQYF; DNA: TGTGCCAGCAGCCTTGGGACAGGGCTCGAGACCCAGTACTTC
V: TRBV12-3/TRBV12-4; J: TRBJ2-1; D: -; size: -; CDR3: CASSLAGSGGRNEQFF; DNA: TGTGCCAGCAGTTTAGCAGGGTCGGGCGGTCGGAATGAGCAGTTCTTC
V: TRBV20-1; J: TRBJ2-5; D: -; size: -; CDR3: CSARDFKREETQYF; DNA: TGCAGTGCTAGAGATTTTAAAAGGGAAGAGACCCAGTACTTC
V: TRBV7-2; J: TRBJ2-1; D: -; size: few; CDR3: CASSLERGSQFF; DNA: TGTGCCAGCAGCTTAGAGAGGGGATCTCAGTTCTTC
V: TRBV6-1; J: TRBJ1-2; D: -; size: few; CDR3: CASSRQDNDYGYTF; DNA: TGTGCCAGCAGTCGACAGGATAACGACTATGGCTACACCTTC
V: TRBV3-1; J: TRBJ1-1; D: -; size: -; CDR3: CASSQDLGGNTEAFF; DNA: TGTGCCAGCAGCCAAGATCTGGGCGGGAACACTGAAGCTTTCTTT